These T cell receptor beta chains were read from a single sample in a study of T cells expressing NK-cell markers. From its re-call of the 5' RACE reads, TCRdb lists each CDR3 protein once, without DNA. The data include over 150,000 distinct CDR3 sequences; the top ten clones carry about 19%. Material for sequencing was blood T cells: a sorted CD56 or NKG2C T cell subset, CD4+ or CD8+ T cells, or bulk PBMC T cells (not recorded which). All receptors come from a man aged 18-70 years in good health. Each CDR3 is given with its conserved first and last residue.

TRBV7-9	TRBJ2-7	CASSRALGWAYEQYF
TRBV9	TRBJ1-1	CASSRGANTEAFF
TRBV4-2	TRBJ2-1	CASSQDRPVNNEQFF
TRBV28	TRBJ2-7	CASSLWRVGLYEQYF
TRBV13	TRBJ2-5	CASSFFRGETQYF
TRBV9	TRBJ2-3	CASSVAPEGTDTQYF
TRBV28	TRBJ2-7	CASSLIMRGEDEQYF
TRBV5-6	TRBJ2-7	CASSLVQGAYEQYF
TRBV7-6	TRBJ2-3	CASRKGGVGNTQYF
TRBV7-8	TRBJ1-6	CASSWSGSSSYNSPLHF
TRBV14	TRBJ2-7	CASSPLGQGVEQYF
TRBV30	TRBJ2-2	CAWRRSGRELFF
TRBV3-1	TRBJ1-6	CASSNRALSYNSPLHF
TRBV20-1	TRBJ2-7	CSARLPSGRDRGYEQYF
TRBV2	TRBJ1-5	CASSEYMVSGHQPQHF
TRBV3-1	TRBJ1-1	CASSSHNIGGEAFF